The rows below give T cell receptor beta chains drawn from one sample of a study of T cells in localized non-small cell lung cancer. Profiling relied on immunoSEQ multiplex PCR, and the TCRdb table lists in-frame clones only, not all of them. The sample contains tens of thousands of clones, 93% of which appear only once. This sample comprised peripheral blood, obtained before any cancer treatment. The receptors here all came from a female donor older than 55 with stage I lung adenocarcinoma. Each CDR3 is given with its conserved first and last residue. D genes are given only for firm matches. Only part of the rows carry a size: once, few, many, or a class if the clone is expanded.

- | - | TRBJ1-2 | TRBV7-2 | TGTGCCAGCAGCTTAGGGAGTGTGAGGTTGGCCTTCTATGGCTACACCTTC | CASSLGSVRLAFYGYTF
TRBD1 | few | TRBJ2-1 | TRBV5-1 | TGCGCCAGCAGCTTGTCGTCTGCGGGACAGGCCCTCGGTGGGCAGTTCTTC | CASSLSSAGQALGGQFF
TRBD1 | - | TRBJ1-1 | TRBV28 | TGTGCCAGCAGTACCGCCGGGACAGTTTTCACTGAAGCTTTCTTT | CASSTAGTVFTEAFF
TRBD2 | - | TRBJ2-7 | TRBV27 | TGTGCCAGCAGTTTAGCCCCAGCGGGGGGCCGCTACGAGCAGTACTTC | CASSLAPAGGRYEQYF
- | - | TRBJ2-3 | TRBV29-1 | TGCAGCGCTAGGAGCGGGTCGTCAGATACGCAGTATTTT | CSARSGSSDTQYF
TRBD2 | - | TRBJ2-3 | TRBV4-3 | TGCGCCAGCAGCTTCCTAGCGGCCGGGACAGATACGCAGTATTTT | CASSFLAAGTDTQYF
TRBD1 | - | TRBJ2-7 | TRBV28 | TGTGCCAGCAGTAGGACAGGTAACGAGCAGTACTTC | CASSRTGNEQYF
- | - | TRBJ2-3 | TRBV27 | TGTGCCAGCAGTTTTGGGGGCGGCCCAGATACGCAGTATTTT | CASSFGGGPDTQYF
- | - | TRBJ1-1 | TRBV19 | TGTGCCAGTGGGGGGCAAGGACGGGTTTGGGGTCGAGACACTGAAGCTTTCTTT | CASGGQGRVWGRDTEAFF
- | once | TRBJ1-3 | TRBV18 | TGTGCCAGCTCACCCCTTGGGACGTCCGGAAACACCATATATTTT | CASSPLGTSGNTIYF
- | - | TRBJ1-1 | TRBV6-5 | TGTGCCAGCAGTTACGGACAGTCGAACACTGAAGCTTTCTTT | CASSYGQSNTEAFF
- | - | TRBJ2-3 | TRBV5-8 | TGTGCCAGCAGCTCCGGGGACCTACCAGATACGCAGTATTTT | CASSSGDLPDTQYF
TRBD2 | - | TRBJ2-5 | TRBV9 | TGTGCCAGCAGCGTAGTGGGGCGGGGGGGCCTGAAGACCCAGTACTTC | CASSVVGRGGLKTQYF
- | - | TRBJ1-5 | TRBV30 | TGTGCCTGGAGCCCGAAGGTCAGGGAGTTTCAGCCCCAGCATTTT | CAWSPKVREFQPQHF
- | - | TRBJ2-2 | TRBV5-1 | TGCGCCAGCAGCTTGGAGGCTACCGGGGAGCTGTTTTTT | CASSLEATGELFF
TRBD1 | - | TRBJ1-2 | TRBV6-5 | TGTGCCAGCAGTTACGGCCAGGGGGCGCAAGGCTACACCTTC | CASSYGQGAQGYTF
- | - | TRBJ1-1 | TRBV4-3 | TGCGCCAGCAGCCAAGAAACAGGAGCTGAAGCTTTCTTT | CASSQETGAEAFF
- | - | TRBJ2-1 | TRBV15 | TGTGCCACCAGCAGGGACTTCTACAATGAGCAGTTCTTC | CATSRDFYNEQFF
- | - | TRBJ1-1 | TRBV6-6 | TGTGCCAGCAGCCCACGGGGGATGACTGAAGCTTTCTTT | CASSPRGMTEAFF
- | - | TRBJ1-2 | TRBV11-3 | TGTGCCAGCAGCTTAGAGGGGGGGACTCGTGGCTACACCTTC | CASSLEGGTRGYTF
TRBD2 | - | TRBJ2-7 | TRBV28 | TGTGCCAGCAGTTTATTCATCGCGGGGGGAAACTACGAGCAGTACTTC | CASSLFIAGGNYEQYF
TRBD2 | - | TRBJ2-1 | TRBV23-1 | TGCGCCAGCAGTCAACCGACTAGCGGGAGGGCAATCTCCTACAATGAGCAGTTCTTC | CASSQPTSGRAISYNEQFF
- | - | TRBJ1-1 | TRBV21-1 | TGTGCCAGCAGCAATTCTCCGACGACAGGGGGTTGGATCACTGAAGCTTTCTTT | CASSNSPTTGGWITEAFF
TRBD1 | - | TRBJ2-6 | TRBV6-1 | TGTGCCAGCAGCAGGGGGCCCGGGGCCAACGTCCTGACTTTC | CASSRGPGANVLTF